This passage covers 10 T cell receptor beta chains from one sample sequenced in a study of blood T cell repertoires in COVID-19. The method was immunoSEQ multiplex PCR; TCRdb's version includes in-frame clones alone and lacks a portion of them. Here the sample spans roughly 130,000 clones, around 84% being singletons. Input material: PBMCs or T cells enriched from blood (not recorded which). The receptor set was obtained from a woman aged 25 to 39 who had recovered from COVID-19.

J is TRBJ1-2 and V is TRBV3-1 (or the pseudogene TRBV3-2); TRBD1 might be the D (6 bases). There are 15 residues in the CDR3. V dropped 0 bases and J dropped 4 bases, with 12 bases sitting between them. The germline gives CDR1 LGHDT, CDR2 YNNKEL (reference sequence). For the CDR3, the DNA is TGTGCCAGCAGCCAAGATAACAGGGAGTTCTATGGCTACACCTTC. Translation: CASSQDNREFYGYTF.

V and J are TRBV6-5 and TRBJ1-1; D is unclear. Germline V lookup: CDR1 MNHEY, CDR2 SVGAGI. Trimming took 7 bases from V and 0 from J, leaving 12 bases between them. The CDR3 loop spans 14 amino acids. The CDR3 loop is CASTSERMNTEAFF. Written as DNA, the CDR3 is TGTGCCAGCACATCGGAGAGAATGAACACTGAAGCTTTCTTT.

V is TRBV7-2 and J is TRBJ1-6; 7 positions agree with TRBD1. The CDR3 has 16 residues. The V segment lost 3 bases and the J segment 7 bases; nucleotides outside the gene matches: 9. Germline-derived CDR1 and CDR2 are SGHTA and FQGNSA. Here the CDR3 reads CASSFSDRVRNSPLHF. The CDR3 region has the DNA TGTGCCAGCAGCTTCTCAGACAGGGTACGAAATTCACCCCTCCACTTT. Together with reference TRBV7-2 and TRBJ1-6, the CDR3 gives the full variable domain: GAGVSQSPSNKVTEKGKDVELRCDPISGHTALYWYRQSLGQGLEFLIYFQGNSAPDKSGLPSDRFSAERTGGSVSTLTIQRTQQEDSAVYLCASSFSDRVRNSPLHFGNGTRLTVT.

This clone has only one observation. This chain uses TRBV28 with TRBJ2-6; 12 bases line up with TRBD2. Germline V gene lookup returns CDR1 MDHEN and CDR2 SYDVKM. The CDR3 sequence is 18 residues long. V lost 9 bases to trimming and J lost 4 bases; unmatched junction nucleotides: 13. Written as DNA, the CDR3 is TGTGCCAGTGGCCGAGGGGGACTAGCGGGCGTGGGGGCCAACGTCCTGACTTTC. Protein sequence: CASGRGGLAGVGANVLTF. Full variable domain (outside the CDR3, taken from reference TRBV28 and TRBJ2-6): DVKVTQSSRYLVKRTGEKVFLECVQDMDHENMFWYRQDPGLGLRLIYFSYDVKMKEKGDIPEGYSVSREKKERFSLILESASTNQTSMYLCASGRGGLAGVGANVLTFGAGSRLTVL.

The chain joins TRBV28 to TRBJ2-7; the D is unclear. Between the trimmed V and J ends, which lost 3 bases and 6 bases, there was a span of 12 bases. The CDR3 consists of 13 residues. CDR1 and CDR2 from the germline V gene are MDHEN and SYDVKM. CDR3 nucleotides: TGTGCCAGCAGTTTTCAGGTCCCGATCGAGCAGTACTTC. Translated: CASSFQVPIEQYF.

The chain joins TRBV5-4 to TRBJ2-2; D gene unclear. There are 13 residues in the CDR3. CDR1 is SGHNT, CDR2 YYREEE, per germline (reference sequence). Trimming shortened V by 4 bases and J by 5 bases, and 9 bases separated the two germline ends. The CDR3 DNA sequence: TGTGCCAGCAGCCCGAGTTCTACCGGGGAGCTGTTTTTT. This translates into CASSPSSTGELFF.

V and J are TRBV28 and TRBJ1-5, with a tentative D call TRBD1 (5 bases). Germline CDR1 MDHEN, CDR2 SYDVKM. The ends were cut back, 6 bases at V and 1 base at J, with 13 bases in the middle. CDR3 length: 15 residues. CDR3 loop: CASRLGGSSNQPQHF. The CDR3 DNA sequence: TGTGCCAGCAGATTGGGGGGATCCAGCAATCAGCCCCAGCATTTT.

V is TRBV4-2 and J is TRBJ1-2; D perhaps matches TRBD1 (6 bases). Germline CDR1 reads LGHNA; CDR2 reads YNFKEQ. The CDR3 length is 13 residues. V gave up 4 bases and J gave up 4 bases, with 10 bases separating them. The CDR3 spells CASSRGPTYGYTF. The CDR3 DNA sequence: TGTGCCAGCAGCCGGGGGCCAACCTATGGCTACACCTTC.

The chain combines TRBV19 with TRBJ1-4; TRBD1 might be the D (6 bases). Germline CDR1 is LNHDA and CDR2 is SQIVND (reference sequence). This CDR3 comprises 15 residues. Trimming took off 8 bases at V and 3 bases at J, with 16 bases between the two ends. DNA of the CDR3: TGTGCCAGTTCCGACAAACAGGGATCTAATGAAAAACTGTTTTTT. Translating it yields CASSDKQGSNEKLFF.

The V call is TRBV6-2 or TRBV6-3, the J call TRBJ1-3; no reliable D call. The germline V gene has CDR1 MNHEY and CDR2 SVGEGT. The CDR3 consists of 15 residues. V gave up 2 bases and J gave up 0 bases, with 8 bases separating them. CDR3 coding DNA: TGTGCCAGCAGTTACGCGGAAAACTCTGGAAACACCATATATTTT. It codes for CASSYAENSGNTIYF.